This paragraph covers one T cell receptor beta chain sequence. This entry is derived from a study of CD8+CD57+ T cells in acquired aplastic anemia. Genomic DNA acted as the template from which TCR beta VDJ combination and CDR3 sequence profiling were carried out. TCRdb independently ran MiXCR on the reads; one entry per CDR3 protein. The top ten hold about 41% of the sample, which has under 200,000 distinct CDR3 sequences, 60% to 70% seen once. Trimming at V came to 5 bases and at J to 5 bases, leaving 8 bases not matched to a gene. The CDR3 sequence is 14 residues long. Germline assignment: CDR1 SNHLY and CDR2 FYNNEI.

The sample consisted of sorted CD4+, CD8+, or CD8+CD57+ T cells (not recorded which) from PBMCs. The chain joins TRBV2 to TRBJ2-7; 8 nucleotides line up with TRBD2. This TCR was sampled from a human donor in good health. The CDR3 nucleotides read TGTGCCAGCAGTATACTAGCGGCAGGCCACGAGCAGTACTTC. This encodes CASSILAAGHEQYF. The full variable domain, with the rest looked up from reference TRBV2 and TRBJ2-7, is EPEVTQTPSHQVTQMGQEVILRCVPISNHLYFYWYRQILGQKVEFLVSFYNNEISEKSEIFDDQFSVERPDGSNFTLKIRSTKLEDSAMYFCASSILAAGHEQYFGPGTRLTVT.